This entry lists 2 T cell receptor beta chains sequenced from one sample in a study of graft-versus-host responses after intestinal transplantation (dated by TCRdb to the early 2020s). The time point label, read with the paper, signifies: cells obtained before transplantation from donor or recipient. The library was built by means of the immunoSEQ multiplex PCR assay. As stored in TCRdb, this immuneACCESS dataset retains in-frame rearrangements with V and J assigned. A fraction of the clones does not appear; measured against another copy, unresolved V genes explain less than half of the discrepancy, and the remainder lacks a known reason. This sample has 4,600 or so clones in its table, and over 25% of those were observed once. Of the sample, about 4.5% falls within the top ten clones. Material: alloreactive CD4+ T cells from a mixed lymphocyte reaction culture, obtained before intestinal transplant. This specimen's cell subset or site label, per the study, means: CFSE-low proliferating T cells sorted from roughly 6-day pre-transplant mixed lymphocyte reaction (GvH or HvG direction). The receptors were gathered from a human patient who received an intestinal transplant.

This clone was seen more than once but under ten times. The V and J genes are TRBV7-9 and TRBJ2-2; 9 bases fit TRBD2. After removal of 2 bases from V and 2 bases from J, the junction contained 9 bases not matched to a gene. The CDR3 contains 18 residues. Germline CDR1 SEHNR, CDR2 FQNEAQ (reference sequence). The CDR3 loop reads CASSLSGLAGRNTGELFF. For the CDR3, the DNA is TGTGCCAGCAGCTTAAGTGGGCTAGCGGGACGCAACACCGGGGAGCTGTTTTTT. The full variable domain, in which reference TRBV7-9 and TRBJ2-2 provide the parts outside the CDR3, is DTGVSQNPRHKITKRGQNVTFRCDPISEHNRLYWYRQTLGQGPEFLTYFQNEAQLEKSRLLSDRFSAERPKGSFSTLEIQRTEQGDSAMYLCASSLSGLAGRNTGELFFGEGSRLTVL.

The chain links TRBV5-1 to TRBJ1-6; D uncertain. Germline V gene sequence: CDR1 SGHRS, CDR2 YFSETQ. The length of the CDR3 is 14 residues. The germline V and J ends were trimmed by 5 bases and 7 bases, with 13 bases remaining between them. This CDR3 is CASRQTAINSPLHF. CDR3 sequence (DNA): TGCGCCAGCAGGCAAACCGCGATAAATTCACCCCTCCACTTT.